The clone carrying this TCR beta chain was detected only a few times. The data were obtained in a study of cytomegalovirus exposure and HLA in healthy donors. The primer mix had 60 Vbeta and 13 Jbeta primers. Sequencing used immunoSEQ multiplex PCR; TCRdb keeps in-frame clones, though not all of them. The sample has 50,000 to 60,000 clones, about 80% seen once. Material: PBMCs. The TCR was taken from a female donor in good health and CMV-seronegative.

DNA of the CDR3: TGTGCCACCAGCAGGGACAGCAGGGAGACCCAGTACTTC. This encodes CATSRDSRETQYF. This chain links TRBV15 with TRBJ2-5, with a possible D match to TRBD1 (6 bases). The V end lost 3 bases, the J end lost 5 bases, and 10 bases lay between the germline ends. In germline, CDR1 is LNHNV, CDR2 YYDKDF (reference sequence). This CDR3 spans 13 amino acids.